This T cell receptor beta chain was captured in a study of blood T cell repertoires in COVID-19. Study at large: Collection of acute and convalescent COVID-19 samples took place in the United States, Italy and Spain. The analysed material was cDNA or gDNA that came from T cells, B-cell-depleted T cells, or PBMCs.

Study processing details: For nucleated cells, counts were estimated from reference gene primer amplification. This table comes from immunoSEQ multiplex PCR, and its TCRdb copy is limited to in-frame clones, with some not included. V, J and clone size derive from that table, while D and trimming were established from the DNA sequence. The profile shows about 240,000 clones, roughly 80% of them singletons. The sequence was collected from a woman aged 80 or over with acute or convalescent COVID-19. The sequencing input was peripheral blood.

DNA for the CDR3: TGTGCCAGCAGCCAAACTAGGACCCGGGGAGAGCAGTACTTC. It codes for CASSQTRTRGEQYF. The chain combines TRBV3-1 (or the pseudogene TRBV3-2) with TRBJ2-7; TRBD2 is a possible D gene (5 bases). The germline V gene encodes CDR1 LGHDT and CDR2 YNNKEL (reference sequence). V shed 2 bases and J shed 7 bases, with 15 bases lying between them. CDR3 length: 14 residues.